This T cell receptor beta chain is from a study of T cell responses to AZD1222 COVID-19 vaccine. Study-wide points: At 160-218 and 743-854, vaccine-associated CD4 TCRs were dominant, and they spanned spike. Spike-specific TCR breadth rose after two AZD1222 doses, and depth rose as well. There were mostly white British donors and more females than males, and clonal diversity was possibly underestimated.

Using immunoSEQ multiplex PCR, the repertoire was profiled, and TCRdb retains in-frame clones only, with some absent. The sample lists about 99,000 clones; just over 90% were seen once. The table lists this clone with a few counts. Its antigen is undetermined. Germline CDR1 SGHRS, CDR2 YFSETQ. The length of the CDR3 is 14 residues. Deletions cut 0 bases from V and 3 bases from J, with 9 bases between. The chain recombines TRBV5-1 with TRBJ2-5; D not resolved. This receptor was obtained from an adult who received the AZD1222 COVID-19 vaccine. The sample here was peripheral blood, taken 28 days after the second AZD1222 dose. The CDR3 DNA sequence: TGCGCCAGCAGCTTGGCTAGAGAAAAAGAGACCCAGTACTTC. Encoded protein: CASSLAREKETQYF.